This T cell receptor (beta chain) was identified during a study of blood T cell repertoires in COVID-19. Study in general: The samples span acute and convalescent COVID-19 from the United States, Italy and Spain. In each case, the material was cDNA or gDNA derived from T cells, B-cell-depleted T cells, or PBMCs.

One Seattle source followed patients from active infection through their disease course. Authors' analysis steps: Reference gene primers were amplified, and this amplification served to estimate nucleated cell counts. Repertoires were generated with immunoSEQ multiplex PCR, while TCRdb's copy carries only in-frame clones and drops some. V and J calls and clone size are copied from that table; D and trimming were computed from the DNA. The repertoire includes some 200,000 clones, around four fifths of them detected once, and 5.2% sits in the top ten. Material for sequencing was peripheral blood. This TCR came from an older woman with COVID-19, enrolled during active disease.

CDR3 protein: CASPLYGVGNQPQHF. CDR3 bases: TGTGCCAGCCCACTGTACGGGGTTGGCAATCAGCCCCAGCATTTT. The chain carries TRBV6-4 and TRBJ1-5; D unclear. Trimming took 8 bases from V and 2 from J, leaving 16 bases between them. Germline V CDR1 and CDR2: MRHNA, SNTAGT. This CDR3 has 15 residues.